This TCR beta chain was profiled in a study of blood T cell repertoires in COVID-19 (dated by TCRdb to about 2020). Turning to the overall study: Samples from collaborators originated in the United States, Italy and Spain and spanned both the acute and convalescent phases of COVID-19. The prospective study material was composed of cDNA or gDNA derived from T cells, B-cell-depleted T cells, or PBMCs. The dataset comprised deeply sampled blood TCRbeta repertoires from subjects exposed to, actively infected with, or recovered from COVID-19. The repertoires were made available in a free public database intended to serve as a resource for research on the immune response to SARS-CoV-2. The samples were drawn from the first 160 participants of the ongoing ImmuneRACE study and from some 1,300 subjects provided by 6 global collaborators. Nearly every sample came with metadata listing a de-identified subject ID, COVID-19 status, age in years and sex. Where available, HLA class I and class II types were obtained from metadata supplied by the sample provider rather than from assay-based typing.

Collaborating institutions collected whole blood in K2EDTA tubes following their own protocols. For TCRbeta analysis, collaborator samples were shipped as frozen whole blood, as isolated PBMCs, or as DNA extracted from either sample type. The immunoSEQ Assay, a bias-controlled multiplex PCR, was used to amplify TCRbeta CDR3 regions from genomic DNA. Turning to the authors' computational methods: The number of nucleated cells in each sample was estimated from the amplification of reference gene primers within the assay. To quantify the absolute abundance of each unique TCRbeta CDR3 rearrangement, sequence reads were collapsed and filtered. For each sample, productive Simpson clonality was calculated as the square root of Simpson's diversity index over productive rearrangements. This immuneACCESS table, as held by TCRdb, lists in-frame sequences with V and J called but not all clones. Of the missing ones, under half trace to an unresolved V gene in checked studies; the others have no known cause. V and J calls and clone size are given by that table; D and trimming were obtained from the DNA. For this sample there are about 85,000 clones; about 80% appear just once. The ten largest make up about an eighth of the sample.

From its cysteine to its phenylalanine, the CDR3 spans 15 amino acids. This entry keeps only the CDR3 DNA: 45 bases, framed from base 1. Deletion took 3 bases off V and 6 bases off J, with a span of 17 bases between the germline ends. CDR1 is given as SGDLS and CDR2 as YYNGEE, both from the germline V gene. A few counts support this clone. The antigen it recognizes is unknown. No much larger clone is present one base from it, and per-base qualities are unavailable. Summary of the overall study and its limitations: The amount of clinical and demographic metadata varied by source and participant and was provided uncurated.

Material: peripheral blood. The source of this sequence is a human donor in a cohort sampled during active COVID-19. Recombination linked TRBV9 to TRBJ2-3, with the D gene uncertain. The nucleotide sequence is TGTGCCAGCAGCGCCCTTTCCAGACTCGAGGATACGCAGTATTTT. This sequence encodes CASSALSRLEDTQYF.